The clone carrying this T cell receptor (beta chain) was counted at least ten times. These data belong to a study of Graves' ophthalmopathy and Graves' hyperthyroidism. Beta-chain TCR CDR3 regions were amplified from RNA transcripts. HTBI primers served in a first-round RT-PCR, which a second-round multiplex PCR followed. TCRdb recomputed calls from the multiplex PCR reads with MiXCR, one row per CDR3 protein. The profile covers about 400,000 distinct CDR3 sequences, with approximately 15% appearing a single time and about 7% taken by the ten largest. This receptor was identified in a woman between 18 and 30 years old with stable Graves' hyperthyroidism. Sequenced sample: peripheral blood.

DNA for the CDR3: TGTGCCACCCCAAGGAAGGGCCCCGGGGAGCTGTTTTTT. This encodes CATPRKGPGELFF. The chain uses TRBV6-1 and TRBJ2-2, with no clear D. CDR1 is MNHNS, CDR2 SASEGT, per germline. The V end was cut by 10 bases, the J end by 6 bases, with 15 bases between. The CDR3 is 13 amino acids.